This record covers a single T cell receptor beta chain. In the original workflow: By means of reference gene primer amplification, nucleated cell counts were estimated. The assay was immunoSEQ multiplex PCR, and TCRdb's table has in-frame clones only and misses some. Clone size and the V and J calls come from that table; the DNA yielded D and trimming. This sample yields 260,000 or so clones, of which about four fifths are seen a single time; around 7.5% belongs to the top ten. During active infection, Seattle patients enrolled and were then monitored through disease. Germline V CDR1 and CDR2: LNHDA, SQIVND (reference sequence). CDR3 length equals 17 residues. With 3 bases clipped from V and 4 bases from J, the junction kept 9 bases outside the gene matches. The data derive from a study of blood T cell repertoires in COVID-19. Study as a whole: Collection of acute and convalescent COVID-19 samples took place in the United States, Italy and Spain. The cDNA or gDNA used as material had been derived from T cells, B-cell-depleted T cells, or PBMCs.

This clonotype was sampled from a woman older than 75 with COVID-19, enrolled during active disease. Sequencing input: peripheral blood. The V call is TRBV19, the J call TRBJ2-1, with 10 bases that match TRBD2. CDR3 DNA sequence: TGTGCCAGTAGTATGGCTAGCGGGGGAAAGGGATACAATGAGCAGTTCTTC. Encoded protein: CASSMASGGKGYNEQFF.